This T cell receptor beta chain came from a study of cytomegalovirus exposure and HLA in healthy donors. Study-level background: Around 81% of a few hundred genotyped donors fell in the Caucasian-associated ancestry cluster.

The PCR had 60 Vbeta and 13 Jbeta primers. Generated by immunoSEQ multiplex PCR, the TCRdb table keeps only in-frame clones and is missing some. The sample gives some 250,000 clones, around 76% of which show up once; roughly 5% is in the top ten. This clone has more than one count but fewer than ten. Germline V CDR1 and CDR2: SGHDN, FVKESK. The V and J ends lost 4 bases and 1 base respectively, with 19 bases between them. The CDR3 is 17 amino acids. Material for sequencing was PBMCs. The chain employs TRBV14 and TRBJ1-2; D gene unclear. The TCR originated in a woman between 40 and 50 years old in good health and CMV-seropositive. The CDR3 coding sequence is TGTGCCAGCAGCCCCAGTACCCGGCGGAGGATTAACTATGGCTACACCTTC. Encoded protein: CASSPSTRRRINYGYTF. Using reference TRBV14 and TRBJ1-2 for the parts outside the CDR3, the full variable domain is EAGVTQFPSHSVIEKGQTVTLRCDPISGHDNLYWYRRVMGKEIKFLLHFVKESKQDESGMPNNRFLAERTGGTYSTLKVQPAELEDSGVYFCASSPSTRRRINYGYTFGSGTRLTVV.